This TCR beta chain was observed in a study of blood T cell repertoires in COVID-19. Study summary: COVID-19 samples from acute and convalescent phases originated in the United States, Italy and Spain. PBMCs, B-cell-depleted T cells, or T cells were the source of the cDNA or gDNA that made up the material.

Methods used by the authors: How many nucleated cells were present was estimated from reference gene primer amplification. Libraries were prepared by immunoSEQ multiplex PCR; TCRdb keeps only in-frame clonotypes and omits some of them. Clone size and the V and J calls come from that table; the DNA yielded D and trimming. The sample carries about 300,000 clones, about nine tenths recorded once. The ends lost 5 bases at V and 4 bases at J; junction bases unmatched: 7. The CDR3 extends over 15 amino acids. Germline V lookup: CDR1 SNHLY, CDR2 FYNNEI. One Seattle source followed patients from active infection through their disease course.

This chain links TRBV2 with TRBJ2-2, with 7 bases lining up with TRBD1. Material for sequencing was peripheral blood. This clonotype was sampled from a woman younger than 45 with COVID-19, enrolled during active disease. The CDR3 coding sequence is TGTGCCAGCAGTTTAGACAGGGTATCCACCGGGGAGCTGTTTTTT. This encodes CASSLDRVSTGELFF.